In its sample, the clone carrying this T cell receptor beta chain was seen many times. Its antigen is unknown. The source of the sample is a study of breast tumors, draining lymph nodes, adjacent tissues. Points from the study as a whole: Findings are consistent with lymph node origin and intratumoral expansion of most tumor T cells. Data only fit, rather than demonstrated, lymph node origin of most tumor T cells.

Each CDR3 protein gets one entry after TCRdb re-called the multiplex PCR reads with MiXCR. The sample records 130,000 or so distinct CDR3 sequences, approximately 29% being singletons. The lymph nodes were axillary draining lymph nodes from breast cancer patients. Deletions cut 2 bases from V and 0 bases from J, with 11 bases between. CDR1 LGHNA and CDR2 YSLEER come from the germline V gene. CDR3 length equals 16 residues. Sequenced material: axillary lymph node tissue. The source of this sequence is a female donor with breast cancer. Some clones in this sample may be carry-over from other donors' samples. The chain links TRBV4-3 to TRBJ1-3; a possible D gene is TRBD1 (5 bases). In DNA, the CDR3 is TGCGCCAGCAGCCAAAGTGCAGGGTACTCTGGAAACACCATATATTTT. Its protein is CASSQSAGYSGNTIYF.